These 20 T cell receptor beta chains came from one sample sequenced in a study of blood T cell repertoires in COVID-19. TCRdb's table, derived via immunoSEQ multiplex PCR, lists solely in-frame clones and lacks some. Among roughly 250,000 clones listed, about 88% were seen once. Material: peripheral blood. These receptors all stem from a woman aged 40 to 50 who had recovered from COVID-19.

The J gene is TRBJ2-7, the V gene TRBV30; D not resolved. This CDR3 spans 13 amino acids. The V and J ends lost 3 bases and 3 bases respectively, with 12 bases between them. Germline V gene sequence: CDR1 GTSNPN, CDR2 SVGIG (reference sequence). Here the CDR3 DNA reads TGTGCCTGGAGCCCTGCGAGAAGCTACGAGCAGTACTTC. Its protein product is CAWSPARSYEQYF.

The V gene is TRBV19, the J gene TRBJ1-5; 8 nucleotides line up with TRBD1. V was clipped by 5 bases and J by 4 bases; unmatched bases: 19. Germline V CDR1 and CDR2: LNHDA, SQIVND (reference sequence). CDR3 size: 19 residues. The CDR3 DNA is TGTGCCAGTAGTCCGGGACAGGTCAAAATTCCGAAGACAAATCAGCCCCAGCATTTT. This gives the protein CASSPGQVKIPKTNQPQHF.

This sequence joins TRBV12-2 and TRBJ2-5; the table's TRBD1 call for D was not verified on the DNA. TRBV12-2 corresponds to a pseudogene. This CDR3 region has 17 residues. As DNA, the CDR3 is TGTGCAAGTCGCTTAGATCAACTGGGACAGGGGCAAGAGACCCAGTACTTC. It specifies CASRLDQLGQGQETQYF.

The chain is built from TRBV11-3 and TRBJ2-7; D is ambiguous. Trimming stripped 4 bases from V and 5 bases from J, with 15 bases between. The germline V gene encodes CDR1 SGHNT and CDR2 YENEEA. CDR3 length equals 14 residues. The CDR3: CASSSPARWHEQYF. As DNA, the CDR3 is TGTGCCAGCAGCTCCCCCGCTAGATGGCACGAGCAGTACTTC.

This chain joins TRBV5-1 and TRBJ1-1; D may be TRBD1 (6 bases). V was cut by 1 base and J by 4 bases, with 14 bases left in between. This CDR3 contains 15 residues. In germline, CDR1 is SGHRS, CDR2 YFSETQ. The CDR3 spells CASSLKRGGGTEAFF. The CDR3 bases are TGCGCCAGCAGCTTGAAGAGGGGAGGGGGCACTGAAGCTTTCTTT. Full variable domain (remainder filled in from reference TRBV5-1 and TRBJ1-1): KAGVTQTPRYLIKTRGQQVTLSCSPISGHRSVSWYQQTPGQGLQFLFEYFSETQRNKGNFPGRFSGRQFSNSRSEMNVSTLELGDSALYLCASSLKRGGGTEAFFGQGTRLTVV.

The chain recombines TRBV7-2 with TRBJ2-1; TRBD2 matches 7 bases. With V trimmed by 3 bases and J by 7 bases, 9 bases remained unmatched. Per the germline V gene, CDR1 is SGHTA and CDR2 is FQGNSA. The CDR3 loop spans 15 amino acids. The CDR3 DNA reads TGTGCCAGCAGCTTTGACCCGGGACTACCAAATGAGCAGTTCTTC. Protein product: CASSFDPGLPNEQFF. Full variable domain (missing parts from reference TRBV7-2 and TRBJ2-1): GAGVSQSPSNKVTEKGKDVELRCDPISGHTALYWYRQSLGQGLEFLIYFQGNSAPDKSGLPSDRFSAERTGGSVSTLTIQRTQQEDSAVYLCASSFDPGLPNEQFFGPGTRLTVL.

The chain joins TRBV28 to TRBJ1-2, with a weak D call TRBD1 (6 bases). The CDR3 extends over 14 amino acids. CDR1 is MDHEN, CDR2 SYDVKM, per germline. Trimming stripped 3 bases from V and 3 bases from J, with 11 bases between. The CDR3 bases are TGTGCCAGCAGTTTTTCGGCAGGGGACTATGGCTACACCTTC. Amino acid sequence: CASSFSAGDYGYTF.

The CDR3 reads CASSKRTPYGYTF. The CDR3 DNA reads TGTGCCAGTAGTAAAAGGACACCCTATGGCTACACCTTC. The chain recombines TRBV19 with TRBJ1-2; TRBD1 is a possible D gene (5 bases). V was cut by 4 bases and J by 4 bases, with 10 bases left in between. The CDR3 runs 13 residues. Germline V gives CDR1 LNHDA, CDR2 SQIVND (reference sequence).

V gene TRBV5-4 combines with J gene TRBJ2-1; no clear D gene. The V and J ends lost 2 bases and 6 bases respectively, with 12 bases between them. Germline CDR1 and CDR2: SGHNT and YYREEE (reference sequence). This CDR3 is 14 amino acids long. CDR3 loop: CASSFPPPGNEQFF. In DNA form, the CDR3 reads TGTGCCAGCAGCTTCCCGCCCCCCGGCAATGAGCAGTTCTTC.

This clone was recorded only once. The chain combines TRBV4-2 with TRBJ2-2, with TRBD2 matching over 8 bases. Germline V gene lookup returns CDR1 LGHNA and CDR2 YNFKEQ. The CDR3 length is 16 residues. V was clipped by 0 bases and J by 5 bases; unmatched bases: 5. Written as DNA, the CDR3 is TGTGCCAGCAGCCAAGATATAGCGGGGAGTACCGGGGAGCTGTTTTTT. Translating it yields CASSQDIAGSTGELFF.

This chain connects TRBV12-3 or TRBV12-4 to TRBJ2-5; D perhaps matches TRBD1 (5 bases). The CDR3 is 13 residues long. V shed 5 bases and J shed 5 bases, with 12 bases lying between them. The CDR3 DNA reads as TGTGCCAGCAGTGTCAGGGATTGGGAGACCCAGTACTTC. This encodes CASSVRDWETQYF.

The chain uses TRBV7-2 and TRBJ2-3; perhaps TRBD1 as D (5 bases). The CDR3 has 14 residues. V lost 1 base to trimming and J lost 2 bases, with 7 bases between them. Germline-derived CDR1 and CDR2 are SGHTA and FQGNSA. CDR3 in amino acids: CASSLGGATDTQYF. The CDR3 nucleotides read TGTGCCAGCAGCTTAGGTGGGGCCACAGATACGCAGTATTTT.

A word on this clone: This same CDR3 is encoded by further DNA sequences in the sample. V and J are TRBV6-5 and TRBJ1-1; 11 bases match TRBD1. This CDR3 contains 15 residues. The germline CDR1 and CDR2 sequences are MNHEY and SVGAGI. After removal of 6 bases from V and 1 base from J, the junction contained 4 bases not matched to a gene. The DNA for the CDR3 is TGTGCCAGCAGAGGACAGGGGGCGGGGAACACTGAAGCTTTCTTT. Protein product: CASRGQGAGNTEAFF.

This CDR3 is CSVKPLSSYEQYF. The CDR3 bases are TGCAGCGTCAAGCCTCTAAGCTCCTACGAGCAGTACTTC. V and J are TRBV29-1 and TRBJ2-7; D call uncertain. Germline CDR1 is SQVTM and CDR2 is ANQGSEA. Trimming pared 6 bases from V and 0 bases from J, leaving 12 bases between. The CDR3 covers 13 residues.

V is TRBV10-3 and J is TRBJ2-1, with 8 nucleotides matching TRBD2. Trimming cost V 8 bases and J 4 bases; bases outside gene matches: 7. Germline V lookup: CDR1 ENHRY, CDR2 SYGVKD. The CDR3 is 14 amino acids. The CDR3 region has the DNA TGTGCCATCCAAGTTTCGGGGGGGTACAATGAGCAGTTCTTC. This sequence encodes CAIQVSGGYNEQFF.

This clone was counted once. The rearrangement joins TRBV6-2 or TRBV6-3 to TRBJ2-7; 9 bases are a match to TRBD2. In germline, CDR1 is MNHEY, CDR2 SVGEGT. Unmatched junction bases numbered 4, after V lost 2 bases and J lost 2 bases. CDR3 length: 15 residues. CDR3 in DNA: TGTGCCAGCAGTTACGAGTCTAGCGGGACCTACGAGCAGTACTTC. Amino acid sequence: CASSYESSGTYEQYF.

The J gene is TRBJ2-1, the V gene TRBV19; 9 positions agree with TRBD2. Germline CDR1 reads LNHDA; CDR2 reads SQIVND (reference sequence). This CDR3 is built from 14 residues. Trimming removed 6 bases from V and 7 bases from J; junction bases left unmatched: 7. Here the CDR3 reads CASRASGKRNEQFF. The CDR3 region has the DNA TGTGCCAGTAGGGCTAGCGGGAAGAGGAATGAGCAGTTCTTC.

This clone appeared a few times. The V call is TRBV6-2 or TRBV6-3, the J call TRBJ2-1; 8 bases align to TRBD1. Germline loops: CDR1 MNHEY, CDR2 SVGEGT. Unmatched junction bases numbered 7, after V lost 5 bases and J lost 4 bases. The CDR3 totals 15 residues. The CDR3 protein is CASSTDRGRYNEQFF. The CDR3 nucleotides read TGTGCCAGCAGTACAGACAGGGGTCGGTACAATGAGCAGTTCTTC.

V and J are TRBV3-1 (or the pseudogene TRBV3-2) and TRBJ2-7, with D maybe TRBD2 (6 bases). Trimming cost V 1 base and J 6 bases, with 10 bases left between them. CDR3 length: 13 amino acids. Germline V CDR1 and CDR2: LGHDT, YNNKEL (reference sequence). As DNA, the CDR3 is TGTGCCAGCAGCCAAGCGGGGGTGGGCGAGCAGTACTTC. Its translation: CASSQAGVGEQYF.

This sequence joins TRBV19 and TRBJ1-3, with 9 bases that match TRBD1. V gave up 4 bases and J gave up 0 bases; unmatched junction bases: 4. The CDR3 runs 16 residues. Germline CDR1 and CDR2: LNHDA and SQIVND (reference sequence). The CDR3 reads CASSTRDRASGNTIYF. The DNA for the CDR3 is TGTGCCAGTAGTACTAGGGACAGGGCCTCTGGAAACACCATATATTTT.